The 16 T cell receptor beta chains below were found in one sample sequenced in a study of blood T cell repertoires in COVID-19. Profiled with immunoSEQ multiplex PCR; TCRdb holds only in-frame clones, not every one. The sample consists of under 250,000 clones, around 84% of them appearing once. Sequencing was done on a sample of PBMCs or T cells enriched from blood (not recorded which). These receptors came from a man aged 25 to 40 with acute COVID-19.

V and J are TRBV5-1 and TRBJ2-7, with 7 bases aligning to TRBD2. The CDR3 length is 16 residues. After removal of 3 bases from V and 0 bases from J, the junction contained 9 bases not matched to a gene. CDR1 and CDR2 (germline): SGHRS, YFSETQ. The CDR3 sequence is CASSWSPGTISYEQYF. In nucleotides, the CDR3 is TGCGCCAGCAGCTGGTCTCCCGGGACTATCTCCTACGAGCAGTACTTC.

This chain joins TRBV19 and TRBJ1-5; possible D gene TRBD1, 5 bases. The germline CDR1 and CDR2 sequences are LNHDA and SQIVND (reference sequence). Trimming cost V 6 bases and J 3 bases, with 12 bases left between them. The CDR3 is 14 amino acids. The CDR3 DNA is TGTGCCAGTAGGACTCAGGGCCTCAATCAGCCCCAGCATTTT. Protein product: CASRTQGLNQPQHF.

The chain has TRBV7-2 and TRBJ2-7; TRBD2 is a possible D gene (7 bases). The CDR3 consists of 17 residues. Germline lookup yields CDR1 SGHTA and CDR2 FQGNSA. The V gene lost 6 bases and the J gene lost 0 bases, with 21 bases spanning the gap. CDR3 bases: TGTGCCAGCAGTCTTACCTTGGGGGGGGCAAGCTCCTACGAGCAGTACTTC. Translating it yields CASSLTLGGASSYEQYF.

Only one count was recorded for this clone. The CDR3 sequence: CASSPRTGLGSSNQPQHF. DNA for the CDR3: TGTGCCAGCAGCCCTAGGACAGGATTAGGGTCTAGCAATCAGCCCCAGCATTTT. The chain couples TRBV6-2 or TRBV6-3 to TRBJ1-5, with 7 bases lining up with TRBD1. Trimming cost V 6 bases and J 0 bases; bases outside gene matches: 14. From germline, CDR1 is MNHEY and CDR2 SVGEGT. The CDR3 extends over 18 amino acids.

The chain joins TRBV25-1 to TRBJ1-6; perhaps TRBD1 as D (6 bases). The CDR3 totals 14 residues. The V end lost 4 bases, the J end lost 9 bases, and 13 bases lay between the germline ends. Per germline, CDR1 MGHDK and CDR2 SYGVNS. In nucleotides, the CDR3 is TGTGCCAGCAGTGCACTCCCGGACAGTTCACCCCTCCACTTT. Translating gives CASSALPDSSPLHF.

The chain links TRBV6-5 to TRBJ1-1; D is unresolved. V was clipped by 2 bases and J by 3 bases, with 10 bases between them. Per the germline V gene, CDR1 is MNHEY and CDR2 is SVGAGI. There are 14 residues in the CDR3. The chain's CDR3 is CASSYASVDTEAFF. CDR3 coding DNA: TGTGCCAGCAGTTACGCGTCGGTAGACACTGAAGCTTTCTTT.

The chain is built from TRBV28 and TRBJ1-2; no firm D call. Trimming pared 3 bases from V and 8 bases from J, leaving 13 bases between. Germline V gene sequence: CDR1 MDHEN, CDR2 SYDVKM. This CDR3 is built from 13 residues. CDR3 amino acids: CASSLSQAWGYTF. The CDR3 coding sequence is TGTGCCAGCAGTTTGAGTCAGGCGTGGGGCTACACCTTC.

This clone has a single count. The chain is built from TRBV19 and TRBJ1-2, with TRBD1 matching over 7 bases. This CDR3 comprises 14 residues. J lost 2 bases, V lost 5 bases, and 5 bases had no gene match. Germline values: CDR1 LNHDA, CDR2 SQIVND (reference sequence). Written as DNA, the CDR3 is TGTGCCAGTAGTCTACAGGGGACCAACTATGGCTACACCTTC. It encodes CASSLQGTNYGYTF. Based on the CDR3 plus reference TRBV19 and TRBJ1-2, the full variable domain is DGGITQSPKYLFRKEGQNVTLSCEQNLNHDAMYWYRQDPGQGLRLIYYSQIVNDFQKGDIAEGYSVSREKKESFPLTVTSAQKNPTAFYLCASSLQGTNYGYTFGSGTRLTVV.

The CDR3 region is CASSVQGAYEQYF. In DNA form, the CDR3 reads TGCGCCAGCAGCGTACAGGGGGCCTACGAGCAGTACTTC. V and J are TRBV5-1 and TRBJ2-7, with 8 nucleotides matching TRBD1. Trimming cost V 4 bases and J 2 bases; bases outside gene matches: 2. Per germline, CDR1 SGHRS and CDR2 YFSETQ. The CDR3 runs to 13 residues.

This clone was counted only a few times. The chain joins TRBV10-1 to TRBJ2-1, with TRBD2 identical over 11 bases. The CDR3 spans 14 residues. The V gene end was trimmed by 9 bases and the J gene end by 0 bases; junction bases not matched to a gene: 1. Germline-derived CDR1 and CDR2 are WNHNN and SYGVQD (reference sequence). Written as DNA, the CDR3 is TGCGCCAGGACTAGCGGGGTCTCCTACAATGAGCAGTTCTTC. Amino acids: CARTSGVSYNEQFF.

The chain couples TRBV5-6 to TRBJ2-7, with D unresolved. V lost 5 bases, J lost 3 bases, and 9 bases lay in between. Per the germline V gene, CDR1 is SGHDT and CDR2 is YYEEEE. This CDR3 has 12 residues. Written as DNA, the CDR3 is TGTGCCAGCAGGGGCGATCGCTACGAGCAGTACTTC. Its protein is CASRGDRYEQYF.

V is TRBV2 and J is TRBJ1-4; 7 nucleotides match TRBD1. The J segment lost 8 bases and the V segment lost 6 bases, leaving 15 bases of the junction unmatched. The CDR3 contains 16 residues. Looked up from germline, CDR1 is SNHLY and CDR2 is FYNNEI. The CDR3 DNA follows: TGTGCCAGCAGCGATGACCGCCGGGACAGAGGGGAAAAACTGTTTTTT. This gives the protein CASSDDRRDRGEKLFF.

The rearrangement links TRBV7-9 to TRBJ1-2; unclear D gene. Trimming pared 1 base from V and 3 bases from J, leaving 9 bases between. The CDR3 consists of 14 residues. CDR1 SEHNR and CDR2 FQNEAQ come from the germline V gene (reference sequence). The CDR3 bases are TGTGCCAGCAGCTTAGGGTCAGGCCACTATGGCTACACCTTC. Its protein is CASSLGSGHYGYTF. Looking up the rest from reference TRBV7-9 and TRBJ1-2 gives the full variable domain: DTGVSQNPRHKITKRGQNVTFRCDPISEHNRLYWYRQTLGQGPEFLTYFQNEAQLEKSRLLSDRFSAERPKGSFSTLEIQRTEQGDSAMYLCASSLGSGHYGYTFGSGTRLTVV.

CDR3 bases: TGTGCCAGCAGGACCACGACAGGGGGGAGGGTAGCTTTCTTT. Translation: CASRTTTGGRVAFF. The J gene is TRBJ1-1, the V gene TRBV6-5; 9 nucleotides align to TRBD1. V shed 6 bases and J 10 bases; nucleotides not matched to a gene: 12. This CDR3 is 14 amino acids long. Per germline, CDR1 MNHEY and CDR2 SVGAGI.

The rearrangement uses TRBV2 and TRBJ1-6; D uncertain. The V end was cut by 3 bases, the J end by 8 bases, with 5 bases between. The CDR3 spans 12 residues. Germline V CDR1 and CDR2: SNHLY, FYNNEI. In DNA, the CDR3 is TGTGCCAGCAGTGATGGCTATTCACCCCTCCACTTT. This gives the protein CASSDGYSPLHF.

The chain joins TRBV10-3 to TRBJ2-7, with 7 nucleotides matching TRBD2. Germline CDR1 is ENHRY and CDR2 is SYGVKD. J was trimmed by 2 bases and V by 3 bases; bases with no gene match: 1. This CDR3 region has 13 residues. CDR3 residues: CAISDGTTYEQYF. The DNA for the CDR3 is TGTGCCATCAGTGACGGGACTACCTACGAGCAGTACTTC.